These 6 T cell receptor beta chains were sequenced from one sample in a study of cytomegalovirus exposure and HLA in healthy donors. PCR involved 60 Vbeta and 13 Jbeta primers. Here immunoSEQ multiplex PCR was the method, and the copy in TCRdb shows in-frame clones only, minus some. The sample holds around 150,000 clones, more than 70% seen once. The sequencing input was PBMCs. Receptors were obtained from a woman between 40 and 50 years old in good health and CMV-seropositive.

A few counts support this clone. The gene calls are TRBV4-2 and TRBJ2-5; D is undetermined. The CDR3 length is 15 residues. Germline lookup yields CDR1 LGHNA and CDR2 YNFKEQ. V gave up 0 bases and J gave up 4 bases, with 12 bases separating them. CDR3 sequence reads: CASSQDSTLTETQYF. In DNA form, the CDR3 reads TGTGCCAGCAGCCAAGATAGCACACTAACAGAGACCCAGTACTTC.

This rearrangement joins TRBV4-1 to TRBJ2-7; 8 positions agree with TRBD2. CDR1 and CDR2 (germline): MGHRA, YSYEKL. V trimming: 4 bases; J trimming: 3 bases; junction bases outside the gene matches: 5. The CDR3 contains 14 residues. The CDR3 nucleotides read TGCGCCAGCAGCCCCCAAGCGGGAGTCTACGAGCAGTACTTC. It codes for CASSPQAGVYEQYF.

V usage is TRBV15 and J usage is TRBJ2-5; TRBD1 aligns across 8 bases. Germline V CDR1 and CDR2: LNHNV, YYDKDF (reference sequence). The CDR3 is made up of 16 amino acids. Trimming at V came to 1 base and at J to 5 bases, leaving 9 bases not matched to a gene. The CDR3 DNA sequence: TGTGCCACCAGCAGAGGACAGGGGCGCAGTCAGGAGACCCAGTACTTC. Its protein product is CATSRGQGRSQETQYF.

CDR3 nucleotides: TGTGCCAGTAGCCCCCGGGACAGGGGGAATCAGCCCCAGCATTTT. Its protein is CASSPRDRGNQPQHF. The chain is built from TRBV19 and TRBJ1-5; TRBD1 matches 11 bases. The trim removed 6 bases at V and 4 bases at J, leaving 5 bases unmatched. The CDR3 length is 15 residues. Germline-derived CDR1 and CDR2 are LNHDA and SQIVND (reference sequence).

V and J are TRBV7-8 and TRBJ2-1; tentative D call: TRBD2 (6 bases). From germline, CDR1 is SGHVS and CDR2 FQNEAQ. Trimming shortened V by 7 bases and J by 9 bases, and 16 bases separated the two germline ends. The CDR3 contains 13 residues. In DNA form, the CDR3 reads TGTGCCAGCACGGCGGGATACGGGGGTGAGCAGTTCTTC. Residues: CASTAGYGGEQFF.

CDR3 DNA sequence: TGTGCCAGCAGTGAACTGTGGGCCGGCGGGGGGAATGAGCAGTTCTTC. It codes for CASSELWAGGGNEQFF. J is TRBJ2-1 and V is TRBV2; 8 nucleotides line up with TRBD2. V lost 2 bases to trimming and J lost 7 bases; unmatched junction nucleotides: 10. CDR1 SNHLY and CDR2 FYNNEI come from the germline V gene. This CDR3 is built from 16 residues.